The 9 T cell receptor beta chains listed next were all sequenced from one sample in a study of shared clonotypes between healthy human individuals. TCRdb's copy holds only in-frame clones and misses some; the assay was immunoSEQ multiplex PCR. The sample yields millions of clones, approximately 95% seen once. The naive CD8 population came from CD45RO-negative cells selected for CCR7, without terminally differentiated effector memory CD45RA+ cells. What was sequenced was naive CD8+ T cells sorted from blood. The origin of the receptors is a man in his late teens or twenties in good health.

CDR3 sequence reads: CASSHPRSGLNEQFF. In DNA form, the CDR3 reads TGCGCCAGCAGCCACCCGCGTAGCGGGTTAAATGAGCAGTTCTTC. The chain joins TRBV4-3 to TRBJ2-1; 7 positions agree with TRBD2. The CDR3 spans 15 residues. CDR1 and CDR2 from the germline V gene are LGHNA and YSLEER. V lost 3 bases and J lost 7; bases outside the gene matches: 9.

The chain joins TRBV29-1 to TRBJ2-3; 7 bases are shared with TRBD2. Germline V lookup: CDR1 SQVTM, CDR2 ANQGSEA. Trimming took 8 bases from V and 3 from J; bases not matched to a gene: 11. The length of the CDR3 is 14 residues. The CDR3 region is CSTTGAGVTDTQYF. CDR3 sequence (DNA): TGCAGCACCACCGGGGCGGGGGTGACAGATACGCAGTATTTT.

V is TRBV6-6 and J is TRBJ1-2; D call uncertain. This CDR3 is built from 12 residues. The germline CDR1 and CDR2 sequences are MNHNY and SVGAGI (reference sequence). Between the trimmed V and J ends, which lost 3 bases and 4 bases, there was a span of 6 bases. The CDR3 protein is CASSYGSYGYTF. CDR3 bases: TGTGCCAGCAGTTATGGGAGCTATGGCTACACCTTC.

The chain combines TRBV27 with TRBJ1-2, with D perhaps matching TRBD1 (6 bases). CDR3 length: 15 residues. Trimming cost V 4 bases and J 3 bases, with 15 bases left between them. In germline, CDR1 is MNHEY, CDR2 SMNVEV (reference sequence). The CDR3 region is CASSSGQLRDYGYTF. The CDR3, as DNA: TGTGCCAGCAGTTCTGGACAGCTTAGGGACTATGGCTACACCTTC.

This rearrangement joins TRBV30 to TRBJ2-1; D assignment may be TRBD1 or TRBD2 (5 bases each). V was pared by 0 bases and J by 9 bases, with 18 bases between. Germline-derived CDR1 and CDR2 are GTSNPN and SVGIG (reference sequence). The CDR3 runs 15 residues. DNA for the CDR3: TGTGCCTGGAGTGTACAAGCCCGGGGCATCGGTGAGCAGTTCTTC. Residues: CAWSVQARGIGEQFF.

The chain has TRBV4-1 and TRBJ1-5; no reliable D call. Germline V lookup: CDR1 MGHRA, CDR2 YSYEKL. The CDR3 is 14 residues long. Trimming removed 6 bases at V and 5 bases at J, with 14 bases between. The CDR3 region is CASSLIWGDQPQHF. The CDR3 nucleotides are TGCGCCAGCAGTTTGATATGGGGAGATCAGCCCCAGCATTTT.

Comment on this clone: Other DNA sequences in this sample translate to the same CDR3. This sequence joins TRBV30 and TRBJ1-5, with D possibly being TRBD1 (6 bases). Germline CDR1 is GTSNPN and CDR2 is SVGIG (reference sequence). V gave up 0 bases and J gave up 5 bases, with 8 bases separating them. This CDR3 is 13 amino acids long. CDR3 sequence (DNA): TGTGCCTGGAGTGTACAGGGTTATCAGCCCCAGCATTTT. Translated, it gives CAWSVQGYQPQHF.

This rearrangement joins TRBV27 to TRBJ2-5; 11 nucleotides align to TRBD2. CDR3 length equals 16 residues. Per germline, CDR1 MNHEY and CDR2 SMNVEV (reference sequence). V lost 6 bases, J lost 5 bases, and 11 bases stayed unmatched. The CDR3 here is CASREFSGGAGETQYF. CDR3 nucleotide sequence: TGTGCCAGCAGGGAATTTAGCGGGGGGGCCGGGGAGACCCAGTACTTC.

This sequence joins TRBV27 and TRBJ2-1; perhaps TRBD1 as D (6 bases). The CDR3 covers 18 residues. The V gene lost 6 bases and the J gene lost 8 bases, with 29 bases spanning the gap. Germline V lookup: CDR1 MNHEY, CDR2 SMNVEV (reference sequence). CDR3 region: CASSPEPGQHLPYDEQFF. DNA of the CDR3: TGTGCCAGCAGCCCTGAACCGGGACAACATCTCCCTTACGATGAGCAGTTCTTC.